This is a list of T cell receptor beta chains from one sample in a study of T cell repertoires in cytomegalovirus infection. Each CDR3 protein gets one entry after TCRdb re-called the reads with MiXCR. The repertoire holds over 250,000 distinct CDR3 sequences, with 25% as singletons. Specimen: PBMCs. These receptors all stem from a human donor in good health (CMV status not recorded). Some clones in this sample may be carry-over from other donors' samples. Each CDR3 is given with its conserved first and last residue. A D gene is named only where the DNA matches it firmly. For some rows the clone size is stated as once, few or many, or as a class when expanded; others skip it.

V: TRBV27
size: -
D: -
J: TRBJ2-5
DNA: TGTGCCAGCAGTTTATCGTCCAGGGGCCAAGAGACCCAGTACTTC
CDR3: CASSLSSRGQETQYF

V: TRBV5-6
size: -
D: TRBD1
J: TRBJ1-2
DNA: TGTGCCAGCAGCAAGGGACAGGGCTTTTACTATGGCTACACCTTC
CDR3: CASSKGQGFYYGYTF

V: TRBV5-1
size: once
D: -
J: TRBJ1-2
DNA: TGCGCCAGCAGCTTTCCTGGGGACTATGGCTACACCTTC
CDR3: CASSFPGDYGYTF

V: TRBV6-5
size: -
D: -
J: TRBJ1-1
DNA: TGTGCCAGCAGTACCGATACAGGGAGGAGAGCTTTCTTT
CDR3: CASSTDTGRRAFF

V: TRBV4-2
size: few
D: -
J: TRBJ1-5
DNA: TGTGCCAGCAGCCAAGGTAGCGCAATAAGCAATCAGCCCCAGCATTTT
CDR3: CASSQGSAISNQPQHF

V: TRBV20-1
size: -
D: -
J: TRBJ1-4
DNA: TGCAGTGGGAGACAGGTTAATGAAAAACTGTTTTTT
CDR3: CSGRQVNEKLFF

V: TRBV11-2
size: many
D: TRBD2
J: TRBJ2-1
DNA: TGTGCCAGCAGCGGAGCTAGCGGGGGTTACAATGAGCAGTTCTTC
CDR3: CASSGASGGYNEQFF

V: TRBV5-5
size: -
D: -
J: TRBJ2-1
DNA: TGTGCCAGCAGCTTGGAGGACTGGAGCTCCTACAATGAGCAGTTCTTC
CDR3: CASSLEDWSSYNEQFF

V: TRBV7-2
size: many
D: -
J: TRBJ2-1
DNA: TGTGCCAGCAGCAAACAGACGACAGGGAGGACGAGTATTGAGCAGTTCTTC
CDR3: CASSKQTTGRTSIEQFF

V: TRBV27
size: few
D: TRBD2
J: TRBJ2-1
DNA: TGTGCCAGCAGTTCCTTGCGGGAGACCTACAATGAGCAGTTCTTC
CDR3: CASSSLRETYNEQFF

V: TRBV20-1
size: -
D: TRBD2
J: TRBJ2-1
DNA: TGCAGTGCTAGAGACTCGTCTAGCGGGGTCTCCTACAATGAGCAGTTCTTC
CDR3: CSARDSSSGVSYNEQFF

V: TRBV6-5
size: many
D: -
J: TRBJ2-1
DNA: TGTGCCAGCAGTTACGGCATCTCCTCTGAGCAGTTCTTC
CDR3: CASSYGISSEQFF

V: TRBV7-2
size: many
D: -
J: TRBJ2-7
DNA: TGTGCCAGCAGCTTACCAGGTTACGAGCAGTACTTC
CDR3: CASSLPGYEQYF

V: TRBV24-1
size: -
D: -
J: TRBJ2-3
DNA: TGTGCCACCAGTGACGGACCTCTGGGCGCAGATACGCAGTATTTT
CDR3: CATSDGPLGADTQYF

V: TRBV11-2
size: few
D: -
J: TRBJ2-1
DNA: TGTGCCAGCAGCTCCTTGGACAGGTTTTCAGGAGGGAGGAATGAGCAGTTCTTC
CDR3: CASSSLDRFSGGRNEQFF

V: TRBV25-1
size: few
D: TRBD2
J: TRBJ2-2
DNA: TGTGCCAGCACCCCGCCTAGCGGGCGTTCGAACACCGGGGAGCTGTTTTTT
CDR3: CASTPPSGRSNTGELFF